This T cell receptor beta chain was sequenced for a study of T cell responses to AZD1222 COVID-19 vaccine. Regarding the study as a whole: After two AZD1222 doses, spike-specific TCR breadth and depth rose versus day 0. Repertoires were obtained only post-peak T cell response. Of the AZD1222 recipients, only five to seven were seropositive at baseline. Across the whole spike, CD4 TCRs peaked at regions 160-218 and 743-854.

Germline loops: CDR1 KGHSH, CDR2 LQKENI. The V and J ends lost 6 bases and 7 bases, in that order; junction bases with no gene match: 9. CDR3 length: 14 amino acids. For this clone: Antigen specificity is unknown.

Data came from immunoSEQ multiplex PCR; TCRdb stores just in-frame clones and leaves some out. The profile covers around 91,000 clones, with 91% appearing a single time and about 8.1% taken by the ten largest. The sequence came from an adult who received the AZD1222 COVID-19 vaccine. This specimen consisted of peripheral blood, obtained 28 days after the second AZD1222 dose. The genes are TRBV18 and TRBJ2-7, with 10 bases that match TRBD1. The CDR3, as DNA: TGTGCCAGCTCTCAGGGACAGGGGAGAGTGGAGCAGTACTTC. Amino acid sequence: CASSQGQGRVEQYF.